The following is a T cell receptor (beta chain) sequence with its context. Its antigen is unknown. Germline loops: CDR1 MDHEN, CDR2 SYDVKM. Trimming shortened V by 5 bases and J by 3 bases, and 5 bases separated the two germline ends. This CDR3 has 11 amino acids. The data are from a study of T cell responses to AZD1222 COVID-19 vaccine. Notes on the study in general: Among spike-specific TCRs, nearly half reportedly target unmutated variant regions.

Sequencing was performed with immunoSEQ multiplex PCR; in TCRdb, only in-frame clones are kept and a portion is missing. The sample consists of fewer than 200,000 clones, around 90% of them appearing once. This specimen consisted of peripheral blood, obtained 28 days after the second dose of the MenACWY control vaccine. The rearrangement links TRBV28 to TRBJ2-7; no clear D. This TCR came from an adult who received the MenACWY meningococcal vaccine as a control. The CDR3 nucleotides are TGTGCCAGCAGTGGTCTCTACGAGCAGTACTTC. Translated: CASSGLYEQYF.